The rows below give T cell receptor beta chains drawn from one sample of a study of T cell repertoires in cytomegalovirus infection. TCRdb recomputed calls from the reads with MiXCR, one row per CDR3 protein. The top ten clones hold 10% of a sample with 450,000 to 600,000 distinct CDR3 sequences, about 10% of them seen once. Sample: PBMCs. All receptors derive from a human donor in good health (CMV status not recorded). Some clones in this sample may be carry-over from other donors' samples. Both conserved end residues are part of each CDR3. Fields, in order: CDR3 protein, CDR3 DNA, J gene, V gene, D gene, clone size. D genes are given only for firm matches. Clone size appears in some rows only: once, few, many, or a class for an expanded clone.

cdr3_aa: CASSMSDSSQAFF
cdr3_nt: TGTGCCAGTAGTATGTCGGACAGTTCGCAGGCTTTCTTT
j_call: TRBJ1-1
v_call: TRBV19
d_call: -
clone_size: many

cdr3_aa: CASSSTDYGYTF
cdr3_nt: TGTGCCAGCAGTTCGACAGATTATGGCTACACCTTC
j_call: TRBJ1-2
v_call: TRBV28
d_call: -
clone_size: few

cdr3_aa: CASSAGQGASYEQNF
cdr3_nt: TGCGCCAGCAGCGCGGGACAGGGGGCCTCTTACGAGCAGAACTTC
j_call: TRBJ2-7
v_call: TRBV5-1
d_call: TRBD1
clone_size: -

cdr3_aa: CATLPDRAEETQYF
cdr3_nt: TGTGCCACCCTCCCTGACAGGGCGGAAGAGACCCAGTACTTC
j_call: TRBJ2-5
v_call: TRBV2
d_call: TRBD1
clone_size: many

cdr3_aa: CASSQPPGSFF
cdr3_nt: TGTGCCAGCAGCCAACCCCCAGGTTCTTTCTTT
j_call: TRBJ1-1
v_call: TRBV7-8
d_call: -
clone_size: many

cdr3_aa: CASSPSDMTHGYTF
cdr3_nt: TGTGCCAGTAGTCCCAGCGACATGACTCATGGCTACACCTTC
j_call: TRBJ1-2
v_call: TRBV19
d_call: -
clone_size: many

cdr3_aa: CASSFPGQDGTDTQYF
cdr3_nt: TGTGCCAGCAGCTTTCCAGGCCAGGACGGCACAGATACGCAGTATTTT
j_call: TRBJ2-3
v_call: TRBV5-4
d_call: -
clone_size: many

cdr3_aa: CASSGRSRTYNEQFF
cdr3_nt: TGTGCCAGCTCGGGAAGGAGCCGAACCTACAATGAGCAGTTCTTC
j_call: TRBJ2-1
v_call: TRBV7-8
d_call: -
clone_size: many

cdr3_aa: CATSDPSYNEQFF
cdr3_nt: TGTGCCACCAGTGACCCTTCCTACAATGAGCAGTTCTTC
j_call: TRBJ2-1
v_call: TRBV24-1
d_call: -
clone_size: many

cdr3_aa: CASSLEWLAVYNEQFF
cdr3_nt: TGTGCCAGCAGCCTAGAATGGTTAGCGGTGTACAATGAGCAGTTCTTC
j_call: TRBJ2-1
v_call: TRBV7-9
d_call: -
clone_size: many

cdr3_aa: CAVSLQLKKKNVLTF
cdr3_nt: TGTGCGGTCAGCTTACAATTAAAAAAAAAAAACGTCCTGACTTTC
j_call: TRBJ2-6
v_call: TRBV7-4
d_call: -
clone_size: -

cdr3_aa: CASSMNGDDSPLHF
cdr3_nt: TGTGCCAGTAGTATGAACGGGGATGACTCACCCCTCCACTTT
j_call: TRBJ1-6
v_call: TRBV19
d_call: -
clone_size: -

cdr3_aa: CASSFTQGGKLFF
cdr3_nt: TGTGCCAGCAGTTTTACCCAGGGGGGAAAACTGTTTTTT
j_call: TRBJ1-4
v_call: TRBV12-3/TRBV12-4
d_call: TRBD1
clone_size: many

cdr3_aa: CASSLNVRDNSPLHF
cdr3_nt: TGTGCCAGCAGTTTAAATGTGAGGGATAATTCACCCCTCCACTTT
j_call: TRBJ1-6
v_call: TRBV12-3/TRBV12-4
d_call: -
clone_size: many

cdr3_aa: CSAGVNTGELFF
cdr3_nt: TGCAGTGCCGGCGTTAACACCGGGGAGCTGTTTTTT
j_call: TRBJ2-2
v_call: TRBV20-1
d_call: -
clone_size: -

cdr3_aa: CASSSRMTGDSLDTQYF
cdr3_nt: TGTGCCAGCAGCTCCCGGATGACAGGCGATTCTCTTGATACGCAGTATTTT
j_call: TRBJ2-3
v_call: TRBV13
d_call: -
clone_size: few

cdr3_aa: CASSLEGRGRTEAFF
cdr3_nt: TGCGCCAGCAGCTTGGAGGGCAGGGGGCGAACTGAAGCTTTCTTT
j_call: TRBJ1-1
v_call: TRBV5-1
d_call: TRBD1
clone_size: many

cdr3_aa: CASGEAGSYEQYF
cdr3_nt: TGTGCCAGTGGGGAGGCGGGGAGCTACGAGCAGTACTTC
j_call: TRBJ2-7
v_call: TRBV12-3/TRBV12-4
d_call: -
clone_size: -

cdr3_aa: CASSPSASNTGELFF
cdr3_nt: TGTGCCAGCAGTCCTAGCGCCTCGAACACCGGGGAGCTGTTTTTT
j_call: TRBJ2-2
v_call: TRBV28
d_call: -
clone_size: few

cdr3_aa: CASSWRGDQPQHF
cdr3_nt: TGTGCCAGCAGTTGGCGGGGGGATCAGCCCCAGCATTTT
j_call: TRBJ1-5
v_call: TRBV27
d_call: -
clone_size: many

cdr3_aa: CASSPTGDANSPLHF
cdr3_nt: TGTGCCAGCAGCCCGACGGGGGACGCGAATTCACCCCTCCACTTT
j_call: TRBJ1-6
v_call: TRBV5-4
d_call: -
clone_size: few

cdr3_aa: CASSLSLGEQFF
cdr3_nt: TGTGCCAGCAGCTTAAGCCTGGGCGAGCAGTTCTTC
j_call: TRBJ2-1
v_call: TRBV7-3
d_call: -
clone_size: many

cdr3_aa: CASSQGVNQPQHF
cdr3_nt: TGTGCCAGCAGCCAGGGAGTCAATCAGCCCCAGCATTTT
j_call: TRBJ1-5
v_call: TRBV7-3
d_call: -
clone_size: many

cdr3_aa: CASSDRWSTDTQYF
cdr3_nt: TGTGCCAGCTCCGACAGGTGGAGCACAGATACGCAGTATTTT
j_call: TRBJ2-3
v_call: TRBV6-1
d_call: -
clone_size: many

cdr3_aa: CASFGKGDEQYF
cdr3_nt: TGTGCCAGCTTTGGTAAAGGGGACGAGCAGTACTTC
j_call: TRBJ2-7
v_call: TRBV27
d_call: -
clone_size: few

cdr3_aa: CASSPARTPIGETQYF
cdr3_nt: TGTGCCAGCAGCCCTGCCCGGACACCCATCGGAGAGACCCAGTACTTC
j_call: TRBJ2-5
v_call: TRBV5-6
d_call: -
clone_size: many

cdr3_aa: CASSRGDGLYGYTF
cdr3_nt: TGTGCCAGCAGCCGCGGGGACGGCCTCTATGGCTACACCTTC
j_call: TRBJ1-2
v_call: TRBV6-5
d_call: -
clone_size: many

cdr3_aa: CASSRLGADNYGYTF
cdr3_nt: TGTGCCAGTAGTCGCCTGGGGGCGGACAACTATGGCTACACCTTC
j_call: TRBJ1-2
v_call: TRBV19
d_call: -
clone_size: -

cdr3_aa: CASSQGGLGRWSDIQYF
cdr3_nt: TGCGCCAGCAGCCAAGGGGGTCTCGGCAGATGGTCGGACATTCAGTACTTC
j_call: TRBJ2-4
v_call: TRBV4-1
d_call: -
clone_size: many

cdr3_aa: CASSSLGSFDYGYTF
cdr3_nt: TGTGCCAGCAGCTCCTTAGGGTCTTTTGACTATGGCTACACCTTC
j_call: TRBJ1-2
v_call: TRBV11-2
d_call: -
clone_size: many